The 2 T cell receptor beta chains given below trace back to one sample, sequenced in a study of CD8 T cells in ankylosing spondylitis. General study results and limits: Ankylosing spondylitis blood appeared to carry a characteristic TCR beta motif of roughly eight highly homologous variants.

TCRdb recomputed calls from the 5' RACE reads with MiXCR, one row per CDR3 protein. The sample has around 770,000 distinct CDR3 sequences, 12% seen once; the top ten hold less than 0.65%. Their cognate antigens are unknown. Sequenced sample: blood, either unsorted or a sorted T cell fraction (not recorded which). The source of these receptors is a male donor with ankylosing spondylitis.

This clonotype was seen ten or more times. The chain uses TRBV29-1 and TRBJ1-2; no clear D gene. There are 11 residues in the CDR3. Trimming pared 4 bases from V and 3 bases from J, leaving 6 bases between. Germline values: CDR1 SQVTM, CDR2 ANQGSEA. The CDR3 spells CSVGGDYGYTF. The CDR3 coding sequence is TGCAGCGTTGGCGGGGACTATGGCTACACCTTC. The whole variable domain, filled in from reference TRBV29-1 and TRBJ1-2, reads SAVISQKPSRDICQRGTSLTIQCQVDSQVTMMFWYRQQPGQSLTLIATANQGSEATYESGFVIDKFPISRPNLTFSTLTVSNMSPEDSSIYLCSVGGDYGYTFGSGTRLTVV.

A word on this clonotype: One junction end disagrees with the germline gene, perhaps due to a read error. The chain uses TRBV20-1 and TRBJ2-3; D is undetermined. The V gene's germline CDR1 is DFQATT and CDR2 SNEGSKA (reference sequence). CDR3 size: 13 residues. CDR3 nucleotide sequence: TGCAGTGCTAGCCCCGTGGTGGCAAATAACCCGTTTTTT. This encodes CSASPVVANNPFF.